This T cell receptor (beta chain) is from a study of radiation and T cells in renal cell carcinoma. Data came from immunoSEQ multiplex PCR; TCRdb stores just in-frame clones and leaves some out. The table includes 100,000 to 150,000 clones, 82% detected once. The J segment lost 0 bases and the V segment lost 4 bases, leaving 6 bases of the junction unmatched. The CDR3 runs to 16 residues. Per germline, CDR1 MNHNS and CDR2 SASEGT. Noted time point: baseline pretreatment blood. The treatment was: 15 Gy SBRT to primary tumor, nephrectomy 4 weeks later. The receptor's source is a woman between 55 and 75 years old with renal cell carcinoma. The sample was blood, taken from a patient whose treatment included radiotherapy and nephrectomy. V is TRBV6-1 and J is TRBJ2-1; 7 positions match TRBD2. The CDR3 protein is CASSGGGPSSYNEQFF. The CDR3 DNA reads TGTGCCAGCAGTGGCGGGGGTCCGAGCTCCTACAATGAGCAGTTCTTC.